Shown below are 8 T cell receptor beta chains from a single sample sequenced in a study of T cell changes during pregnancy in multiple sclerosis (dated by TCRdb to between 2018 and 2021). The library was prepared using the immunoSEQ multiplex PCR assay. The table comes from immuneACCESS by way of TCRdb, which keeps in-frame sequences with V and J called. Part of the clones is missing from these tables; in studies checked, under half for an unresolved V gene and the rest for unknown reasons. This sample comprises more than 40,000 clones, about nine tenths of them detected only once. In total, the top ten clones hold roughly 9% of the sample. Sequenced here: CD8+ T cells from peripheral blood mononuclear cells, sampled after pregnancy. The receptor source for this set is a female donor with multiple sclerosis, enrolled in a pregnancy study.

In its sample, this clone was seen once. The V call is TRBV14, the J call TRBJ1-1, with 8 bases aligning to TRBD1. The CDR3 loop spans 13 amino acids. CDR1 and CDR2 (germline): SGHDN, FVKESK. V lost 4 bases and J lost 6; bases outside the gene matches: 4. The DNA of the CDR3 is TGTGCCAGCAGCCTTATACAGGGGGCTGAAGCTTTCTTT. Protein sequence: CASSLIQGAEAFF.

The chain recombines TRBV13 with TRBJ2-2, with D possibly TRBD1 on 6 matching bases. The length of the CDR3 is 15 residues. The V gene lost 0 bases and the J gene lost 1 base, with 6 bases spanning the gap. The germline V gene encodes CDR1 PRHDT and CDR2 FYEKMQ (reference sequence). The CDR3 is CASSLGTGNTGELFF. CDR3 bases: TGTGCCAGCAGCTTAGGGACAGGGAACACCGGGGAGCTGTTTTTT.

The V gene is TRBV6-5, the J gene TRBJ1-1; 9 bases map to TRBD1. The germline V gene has CDR1 MNHEY and CDR2 SVGAGI. Trimming cost V 2 bases and J 7 bases; bases outside gene matches: 8. This CDR3 contains 15 residues. CDR3 DNA sequence: TGTGCCAGCAGTTACGTAACAGGGGGCCAGGGTGAAGCTTTCTTT. Its translation is CASSYVTGGQGEAFF.

The V call is TRBV6-5, the J call TRBJ2-1; D may be TRBD2 (5 bases). The V and J ends lost 0 bases and 3 bases respectively, with 12 bases between them. Germline V gives CDR1 MNHEY, CDR2 SVGAGI. The CDR3 has 16 residues. For the CDR3, the DNA is TGTGCCAGCAGTTACTCTATCCGGGGTGACTACAATGAGCAGTTCTTC. Translating it yields CASSYSIRGDYNEQFF.

The V and J genes are TRBV11-3 and TRBJ2-7; 10 bases map to TRBD1. CDR3 size: 14 residues. The germline CDR1 and CDR2 sequences are SGHNT and YENEEA. J was trimmed by 2 bases and V by 6 bases; bases with no gene match: 4. The CDR3 protein is CASSQGQGAYEQYF. CDR3 in DNA: TGTGCCAGCAGTCAAGGACAGGGGGCCTACGAGCAGTACTTC.

This chain uses TRBV27 with TRBJ2-1; 13 bases line up with TRBD2. CDR1 and CDR2 from the germline V gene are MNHEY and SMNVEV (reference sequence). The CDR3 runs 16 residues. With 8 bases clipped from V and 3 bases from J, the junction kept 7 bases outside the gene matches. The CDR3 sequence: CASSRLAGGNYNEQFF. CDR3 nucleotides: TGTGCCAGCTCGAGACTAGCGGGAGGTAACTACAATGAGCAGTTCTTC.

The rearrangement joins TRBV5-1 to TRBJ2-7; 8 nucleotides match TRBD1. The junction had 10 bases not matched to a gene; V was cut back by 4 bases and J by 4 bases. Germline V CDR1 and CDR2: SGHRS, YFSETQ. This CDR3 has 15 residues. CDR3 in DNA: TGCGCCAGCAGCCCGAAACAGGGGGAAAGGTACGAGCAGTACTTC. It translates to CASSPKQGERYEQYF.

Notes on this clone: Sequence at one end of the junction differs from germline and may be a read error. This chain uses TRBV19 with TRBJ1-2; D might be TRBD1 (5 bases). The CDR3 covers 14 residues. Germline V gene data show CDR1 as LNHDA and CDR2 as SQIVND (reference sequence). In DNA form, the CDR3 reads TGTGCCAGTAGTATAGCCGGGGGGACTTCTTCTTCCGACTTC. Translated: CASSIAGGTSSSDF.